The present T cell receptor (beta chain) was sequenced within a study of Japanese encephalitis immunity and Zika vaccine responses (dated by TCRdb to about 2021). Regarding the complete study: Three 5.0 ug doses of alum-adjuvanted ZPIV were administered to included participants at weeks 0, 4 and 28. About a dozen participants were given two doses of JEV vaccine (IXIARO) 28 days apart, two to three months before the first ZPIV dose. One dose of YFV vaccine (YF-VAX) was administered before ZPIV to over eleven participants, and roughly 10 participants were flavivirus-naive. For TCR sequencing, roughly six representative participants were selected from each pre-vaccination group, and samples were taken at week 0 (after pre-vaccination, before ZPIV) and at week 52. In addition, the TCR repertoires of a few flavivirus-naive individuals were analyzed at weeks 2, 6 and 52 after ZPIV vaccination began. For stimulation, either ZIKV structural-protein peptide pools divided into flavivirus-conserved and non-conserved sets were used, or JEV or YFV peptides matching the pre-vaccination. ZIKV peptides were 15-mers overlapping by 11 residues, selected for NetMHCpan/NetMHCII-predicted epitopes with affinity below 50 nM. The study tested whether CD4 T cell responses to the Zika vaccine were shaped by prior Japanese encephalitis virus (JEV) or yellow fever virus (YFV) vaccination. Overall study results and their limits: Rather than the whole vaccinated cohort, the analysis covered just a subset of trial participants, namely those who received three doses and had adequate samples. Higher repertoire similarity across time-points and stimulations was observed in JEV-pre-vaccinated donors than in YFV-pre-vaccinated donors, indicating that more clonotypes were common to ZIKV and JEV stimulation. Sample size limitations prevented peptide-pool deconvolution, so the individual peptides driving cross-reactive responses were not identified. The samples grouped by participant and showed no similarity across individuals, which suggests that no public TCRs were detected. Only a few individuals showed CD8 T cell responses to the ZIKV peptide pools, and those responses were of very low magnitude. After ZPIV, a significant decrease in repertoire richness of CD4 T cells responding to conserved ZIKV epitopes was observed in JEV-pre-vaccinated donors.

At the junction V is shortened by 2 bases and J by 5 bases, with 15 bases in between. The CDR3, from cysteine to phenylalanine, totals 14 residues. Only CDR3 DNA is held: 42 bases, read in frame from base 1. CDR1 is given as GTSNPN and CDR2 as SVGIG, both from the germline V gene (reference sequence). Library preparation used 5' RACE. TCRbeta libraries were pooled in proportion to their sorted cell numbers before sequencing. Total RNA was extracted from the sorted cells with RNAzol RT, and cDNA was synthesized using an oligo(dT) primer and a template-switching oligo. Using Kapa HiFi, PCR amplified the TCRbeta V-CDR3-J region between a SMARTer oligo primer and a TCRbeta constant-region primer. Illumina adaptors and sample-specific index barcodes were added in a second PCR, followed by HighPrep bead cleanup and Bioanalyzer confirmation of a band of roughly 650 bp. Sequencing of the libraries was done on an Illumina MiSeq using 2x151 bp paired-end reads. As for how the authors treated the data: An in-house Java program demultiplexed the reads, while MiXCR assigned TCRbeta annotations and counted clonotypes. Repertoire overlap used Morisita-Horn indices from the R package vegan, with UPGMA clustering and Circos plots of recurring clonotypes. Shannon diversity and richness were normalized to the maximum possible value based on input cell numbers, so that values between 0 and 1 were obtained. MUSCLE was used to align CDR3beta sequences, SeqinR to compute distances, and R to plot multidimensional scaling. TCRdb reran the public reads through fastp at Q25 and MiXCR, keeping productive beta chains. Each CDR3 protein gets just one entry, which takes the most common genes and DNA from the rows behind it. The V and J calls and clone size come from TCRdb's table, not from the authors' own analysis. The sample has some 170 distinct CDR3 sequences on record, under 15% of them singletons. The top ten hold 35% to 40% of the sample.

After labeling with CellTrace CFSE, PBMCs were cultured for 6 days in RPMI containing approximately 8% human serum along with peptide pools, each at about 1 ug/mL. On a BD FACSAria, proliferating CD4 T cells were sorted without fixation as live CD56-CD19-CD16-CD3+CD4+ CFSE-low cells. The enrolled adults were healthy, and microneutralization screening showed them to be seronegative for ZIKV, JEV, YFV, DENV and WNV. Samples came from a phase 1, double-blinded, randomized, placebo-controlled trial of an alum-adjuvanted Zika purified-inactivated virus (ZPIV) vaccine. Peripheral blood mononuclear cells were isolated using a standard procedure and kept frozen in liquid nitrogen until needed. By share, this clonotype ranks as medium-sized (0.01 to 0.1%). The input lacks base qualities; no much larger clone sits a single base away.

The chain links TRBV30 with TRBJ1-2, and the D gene may be TRBD1, 5 bases matching. The clonotype was recovered from an adult woman who received an inactivated Zika virus vaccine. Sequences were derived from antigen-activated CD4+ T cells from blood, cultured, sampled during a Zika inactivated vaccine study. CDR3 sequence: CAWSRDQTFYGYTF. Here is the DNA: TGTGCCTGGAGTCGGGACCAAACCTTTTATGGCTACACCTTC.